A selection of T cell receptor beta chains follows, all from one sample in a study of blood T cell repertoires in COVID-19. Sequenced by immunoSEQ multiplex PCR; TCRdb stores in-frame clones only, minus some. The top ten hold 4% of the sample, which has roughly 350,000 clones, more than 75% seen once. Sequences were obtained from peripheral blood. The receptors were gathered from a woman in her forties or fifties with active or convalescent COVID-19. The CDR3 runs from the conserved cysteine through the conserved F or W. A D gene is named only where the DNA matches it firmly. Only some rows state a clone size, as once, few, many or a class for expanded clones.

d_gene,j_gene,abundance,v_gene,CDR3aa,CDR3nt
TRBD1,TRBJ1-2,.,TRBV18,CASSPDRVGGYTF,TGTGCCAGCTCACCGGACAGGGTCGGCGGCTACACCTTC
TRBD1,TRBJ2-7,few,TRBV7-3,CASSRTGGREQYF,TGTGCCAGCAGCCGTACAGGGGGCCGCGAGCAGTACTTC
.,TRBJ1-6,.,TRBV27,CASSPHLYGNSPLHF,TGTGCCAGCAGCCCACACCTATACGGGAATTCACCCCTCCACTTT
TRBD1,TRBJ2-3,.,TRBV4-1,CASSPKTGPDTQYF,TGCGCCAGCAGCCCCAAGACAGGGCCAGATACGCAGTATTTT
.,TRBJ1-2,.,TRBV28,CAPEGGNYGYTF,TGTGCCCCCGAGGGAGGGAACTATGGCTACACCTTC
.,TRBJ2-6,.,TRBV13,CASSTRGSGANVLTF,TGTGCCAGCAGCACCCGGGGTTCTGGGGCCAACGTCCTGACTTTC
.,TRBJ2-5,once,TRBV6-1,CASSEFPGAAETQYF,TGTGCCAGCAGTGAATTTCCGGGAGCAGCAGAGACCCAGTACTTC
.,TRBJ2-5,.,TRBV2,CASNRQGGQETQYF,TGTGCCAGCAACAGACAAGGGGGCCAAGAGACCCAGTACTTC
TRBD1,TRBJ2-7,.,TRBV6-2/TRBV6-3,CASSYGQGKNYQQYF,TGTGCCAGCAGTTATGGACAGGGGAAGAACTACCAGCAGTACTTC
.,TRBJ1-6,.,TRBV28,CASSPPDSDSYNSPLHF,TGTGCCAGCAGCCCCCCCGACTCGGACTCCTATAATTCACCCCTCCACTTT
.,TRBJ1-1,once,TRBV9,CASSAGNTEAFF,TGTGCCAGCAGCGCGGGGAACACTGAAGCTTTCTTT
TRBD1,TRBJ1-1,.,TRBV27,CASSLLDRGHTEAFF,TGTGCCAGCAGTTTGCTGGACAGGGGTCACACTGAAGCTTTCTTT
.,TRBJ2-3,once,TRBV9,CASSRQGGAYADTQYF,TGTGCCAGCAGCCGCCAAGGGGGGGCGTACGCAGATACGCAGTATTTT
TRBD1,TRBJ2-6,.,TRBV18,CASSSVGTVVSGANVLTF,TGTGCCAGCTCATCTGTAGGGACAGTTGTCTCTGGGGCCAACGTCCTGACTTTC
TRBD1,TRBJ1-2,.,TRBV7-2,CASSFTGGALGGYTF,TGTGCCAGCAGCTTTACAGGGGGCGCGTTGGGTGGCTACACCTTC
TRBD1,TRBJ1-2,.,TRBV28,CASSRSNRGRKNGYTF,TGTGCCAGCAGTAGATCGAACAGGGGGCGGAAGAATGGCTACACCTTC
.,TRBJ2-5,.,TRBV3-1/TRBV3-2,CASSPLTGPQETQYF,TGTGCCAGCAGCCCATTAACAGGGCCCCAAGAGACCCAGTACTTC
.,TRBJ1-2,.,TRBV4-1,CASSQERAGFGYGYTF,TGCGCCAGCAGCCAAGAAAGAGCGGGGTTCGGGTATGGCTACACCTTC
.,TRBJ1-1,.,TRBV5-1,CASSRGQFSEAFF,TGCGCCAGCAGCCGCGGACAGTTCTCTGAAGCTTTCTTT
.,TRBJ1-3,few,TRBV19,CASIQGAGSSGNTIYF,TGTGCCAGTATTCAAGGGGCAGGGTCATCTGGAAACACCATATATTTT
.,TRBJ1-2,.,TRBV10-3,CAISESTDGYTF,TGTGCCATCAGTGAGTCAACAGATGGCTACACCTTC
TRBD1,TRBJ1-1,.,TRBV16,CASSGTGGANTEAFF,TGTGCCAGCAGCGGAACAGGGGGAGCGAACACTGAAGCTTTCTTT
TRBD2,TRBJ2-2,.,TRBV7-8,CASSLKRGGANTGELFF,TGTGCCAGCAGCTTGAAGCGGGGGGGCGCAAACACCGGGGAGCTGTTTTTT
.,TRBJ2-1,.,TRBV21-1,CASPPEERGVNEQFF,TGTGCCAGCCCTCCTGAAGAGCGGGGGGTAAATGAGCAGTTCTTC
TRBD1,TRBJ1-4,.,TRBV29-1,CSVETGARGTNEKLFF,TGCAGCGTCGAGACAGGGGCTAGGGGGACGAATGAAAAACTGTTTTTT
TRBD1,TRBJ2-6,.,TRBV7-3,CASSLGSQGAVGANVLTF,TGTGCCAGCAGCTTAGGGAGCCAGGGGGCGGTCGGGGCCAACGTCCTGACTTTC
TRBD1,TRBJ1-1,.,TRBV19,CASRVVTGAKNTEAFF,TGTGCCAGTAGGGTCGTGACAGGGGCCAAGAACACTGAAGCTTTCTTT
.,TRBJ2-7,.,TRBV18,CASSPGTRVHEQYF,TGTGCCAGCTCACCAGGCACCAGGGTCCACGAGCAGTACTTC
.,TRBJ2-7,.,TRBV7-9,CASSTIQELSYEQYF,TGTGCCAGCAGCACCATACAGGAACTCTCCTACGAGCAGTACTTC
.,TRBJ1-1,.,TRBV7-6,CASSLDGGKNTEAFF,TGTGCCAGCAGCTTAGATGGGGGGAAAAACACTGAAGCTTTCTTT
TRBD1,TRBJ2-7,.,TRBV6-6,CASSYGTGISYEQYF,TGTGCCAGCAGTTACGGGACAGGGATCTCCTACGAGCAGTACTTC
TRBD2,TRBJ2-1,.,TRBV5-1,CASSRGLAGGLTLRSYNEQFF,TGCGCCAGCAGCAGGGGACTAGCGGGAGGGTTGACGCTTCGCTCCTACAATGAGCAGTTCTTC
TRBD2,TRBJ2-3,.,TRBV7-3,CASSPRGAGSFADTQYF,TGTGCCAGCAGCCCCCGGGGAGCGGGGAGTTTTGCAGATACGCAGTATTTT
TRBD1,TRBJ2-2,.,TRBV27,CASTVGQLYTGELFF,TGTGCCAGCACTGTGGGACAGCTATACACCGGGGAGCTGTTTTTT
.,TRBJ1-6,.,TRBV7-2,CASSLGAFGSPLHF,TGTGCCAGCAGCTTGGGGGCTTTCGGTTCACCCCTCCACTTT
TRBD1,TRBJ2-7,.,TRBV30,CAHQSGQGLAYEQYF,TGTGCCCATCAATCCGGACAGGGGCTAGCCTACGAGCAGTACTTC
.,TRBJ2-5,.,TRBV6-2/TRBV6-3,CASSSGETQYF,TGTGCCAGCAGTTCAGGAGAGACCCAGTACTTC
TRBD1,TRBJ1-2,.,TRBV5-1,CASSLPGQGGYGYTF,TGCGCCAGCAGCTTGCCGGGCCAGGGGGGCTATGGCTACACCTTC
.,TRBJ1-1,.,TRBV12-3/TRBV12-4,CASSPRRDTEAFF,TGTGCCAGCAGCCCCCGCCGGGACACTGAAGCTTTCTTT
TRBD1,TRBJ1-5,.,TRBV19,CASNVRGRGNQPQHF,TGTGCCAGTAATGTCCGGGGCAGGGGGAATCAGCCCCAGCATTTT
TRBD1,TRBJ1-5,.,TRBV27,CASSPDRGWPQHF,TGTGCCAGCAGTCCCGACAGGGGTTGGCCCCAGCATTTT
.,TRBJ2-2,.,TRBV6-9,CASSPDFNTGELFF,TGTGCCAGCAGTCCAGACTTTAACACCGGGGAGCTGTTTTTT
.,TRBJ1-2,.,TRBV28,CASSSGEGYGYTF,TGTGCCAGCAGTTCGGGAGAGGGCTATGGCTACACCTTC
.,TRBJ1-1,.,TRBV6-5,CASSYSNGGTEAFF,TGTGCCAGCAGTTACTCTAACGGGGGCACTGAAGCTTTCTTT
TRBD1,TRBJ1-1,.,TRBV9,CASSVGRDRRKCSF,TGTGCCAGCAGCGTAGGGAGGGACAGGCGAAAATGCTCATTT
.,TRBJ1-1,few,TRBV7-2,CASSLAGRNTEAFF,TGTGCCAGCAGCTTAGCTGGCCGTAACACTGAAGCTTTCTTT
.,TRBJ1-2,.,TRBV19,CASTGMPTSFTGGYTF,TGTGCCAGTACAGGAATGCCCACCTCGTTTACGGGAGGCTACACCTTC
.,TRBJ1-1,.,TRBV7-9,CASSTQVTFEAFF,TGTGCCAGCAGCACACAGGTCACCTTTGAAGCTTTCTTT
.,TRBJ1-2,.,TRBV7-6,CASSLGAGPVGYTF,TGTGCCAGCAGCTTAGGGGCGGGGCCGGTTGGCTACACCTTC
.,TRBJ2-5,.,TRBV28,CAAASAGGETQYF,TGTGCTGCGGCTAGCGCTGGGGGAGAGACCCAGTACTTC
.,TRBJ2-7,.,TRBV19,CASSTRPGHLYEQYF,TGTGCCAGTAGTACGCGTCCGGGACACCTTTACGAGCAGTACTTC
.,TRBJ2-7,.,TRBV19,CASTATPTGYEQYF,TGTGCCAGTACCGCGACTCCTACGGGTTACGAGCAGTACTTC
TRBD1,TRBJ1-2,.,TRBV27,CASSLTEGAGGYTF,TGTGCCAGCAGTTTGACAGAGGGGGCGGGAGGCTACACCTTC
.,TRBJ1-5,.,TRBV6-6,CASSNRWASNQPQHF,TGTGCCAGCAGCAACAGGTGGGCTAGCAATCAGCCCCAGCATTTT
TRBD2,TRBJ2-7,.,TRBV5-1,CASSLVPREVLMGEQYF,TGCGCCAGCAGCTTGGTTCCGCGGGAGGTTCTAATGGGGGAGCAGTACTTC
.,TRBJ2-3,.,TRBV12-3/TRBV12-4,CASSVITSTQYF,TGTGCCAGCAGTGTAATAACAAGTACGCAGTATTTT
.,TRBJ2-1,.,TRBV30,CAWSVYTYSSYNEQFF,TGTGCCTGGAGCGTCTACACTTACAGCTCCTACAATGAGCAGTTCTTC
TRBD1,TRBJ2-2,.,TRBV18,CASSPKTGLGTGELFF,TGTGCCAGCTCACCTAAGACAGGGCTTGGCACCGGGGAGCTGTTTTTT
.,TRBJ1-2,.,TRBV5-5,CASSLAGVNYGYTF,TGTGCCAGCAGCTTGGCCGGGGTTAACTATGGCTACACCTTC